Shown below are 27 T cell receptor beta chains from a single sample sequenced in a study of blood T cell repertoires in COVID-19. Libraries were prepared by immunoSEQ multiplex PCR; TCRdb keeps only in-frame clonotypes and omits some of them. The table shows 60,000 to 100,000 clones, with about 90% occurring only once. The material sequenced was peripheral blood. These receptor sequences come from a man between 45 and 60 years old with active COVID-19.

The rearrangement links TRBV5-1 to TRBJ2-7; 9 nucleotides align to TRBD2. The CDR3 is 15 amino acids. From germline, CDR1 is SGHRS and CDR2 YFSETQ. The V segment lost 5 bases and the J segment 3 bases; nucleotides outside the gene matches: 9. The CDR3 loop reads CASSLEGSGSYEQYF. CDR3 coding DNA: TGCGCCAGCAGTTTAGAGGGTAGCGGGAGCTACGAGCAGTACTTC.

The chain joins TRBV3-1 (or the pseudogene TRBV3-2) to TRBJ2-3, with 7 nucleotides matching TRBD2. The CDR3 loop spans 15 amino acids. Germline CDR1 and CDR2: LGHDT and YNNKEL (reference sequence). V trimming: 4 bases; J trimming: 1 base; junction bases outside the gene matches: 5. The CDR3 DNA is TGTGCCAGCAGCCTCTCAGCGGGGCGCACAGATACGCAGTATTTT. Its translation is CASSLSAGRTDTQYF.

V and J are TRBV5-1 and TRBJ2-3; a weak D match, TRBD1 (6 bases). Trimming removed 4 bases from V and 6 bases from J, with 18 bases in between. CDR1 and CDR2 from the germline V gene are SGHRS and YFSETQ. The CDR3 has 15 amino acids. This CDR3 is CASSSQGTTSDTQYF. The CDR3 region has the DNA TGCGCCAGCAGCAGCCAGGGGACGACGTCCGATACGCAGTATTTT.

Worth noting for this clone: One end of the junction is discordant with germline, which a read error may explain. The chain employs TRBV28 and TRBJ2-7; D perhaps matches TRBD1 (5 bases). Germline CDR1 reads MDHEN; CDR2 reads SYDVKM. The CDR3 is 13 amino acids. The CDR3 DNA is TGTGCCAGCAGTGCCCAGGGCTCCCACGAGCAGTACTTC. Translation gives CASSAQGSHEQYF.

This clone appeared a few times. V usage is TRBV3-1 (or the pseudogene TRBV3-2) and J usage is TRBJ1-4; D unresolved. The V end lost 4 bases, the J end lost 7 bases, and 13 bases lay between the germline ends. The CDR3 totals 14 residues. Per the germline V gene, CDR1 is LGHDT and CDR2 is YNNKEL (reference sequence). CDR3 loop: CASSLTRAGEKLFF. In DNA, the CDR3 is TGTGCCAGCAGCCTAACGAGGGCTGGTGAAAAACTGTTTTTT.

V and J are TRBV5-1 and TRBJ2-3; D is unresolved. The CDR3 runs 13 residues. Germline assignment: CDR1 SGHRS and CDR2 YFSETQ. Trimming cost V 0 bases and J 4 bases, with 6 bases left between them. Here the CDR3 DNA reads TGCGCCAGCAGCTTGGCCGTGTCAGATACGCAGTATTTT. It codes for CASSLAVSDTQYF. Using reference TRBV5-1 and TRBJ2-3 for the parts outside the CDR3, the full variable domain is KAGVTQTPRYLIKTRGQQVTLSCSPISGHRSVSWYQQTPGQGLQFLFEYFSETQRNKGNFPGRFSGRQFSNSRSEMNVSTLELGDSALYLCASSLAVSDTQYFGPGTRLTVL.

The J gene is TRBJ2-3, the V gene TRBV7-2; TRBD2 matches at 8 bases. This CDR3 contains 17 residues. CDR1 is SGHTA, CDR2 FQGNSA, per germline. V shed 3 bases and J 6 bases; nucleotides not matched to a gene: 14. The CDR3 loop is CASSLNPGLVFSDTQYF. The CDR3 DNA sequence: TGTGCCAGCAGCTTGAACCCGGGACTAGTGTTTTCTGATACGCAGTATTTT.

DNA of the CDR3: TGCAGTGCTGGGGGGCAGCCCCAGCATTTT. Translation: CSAGGQPQHF. This rearrangement joins TRBV20-1 to TRBJ1-5; D is perhaps TRBD1 (5 bases). Per germline, CDR1 DFQATT and CDR2 SNEGSKA (reference sequence). CDR3 length: 10 amino acids. V gave up 5 bases and J gave up 7 bases, with 6 bases separating them.

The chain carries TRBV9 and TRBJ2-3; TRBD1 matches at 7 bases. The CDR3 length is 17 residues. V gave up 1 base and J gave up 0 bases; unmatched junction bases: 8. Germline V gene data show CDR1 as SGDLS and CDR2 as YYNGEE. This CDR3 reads CASSVTGTATSTDTQYF. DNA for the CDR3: TGTGCCAGCAGCGTAACCGGGACAGCAACTAGCACAGATACGCAGTATTTT.

DNA for the CDR3: TGTGCCAGCAGCCCGACACCTTTATACGAGCAGTACTTC. Residues: CASSPTPLYEQYF. The J gene is TRBJ2-7, the V gene TRBV12-3 or TRBV12-4, with no clear D. The CDR3 runs to 13 residues. Trimming stripped 6 bases from V and 4 bases from J, with 13 bases between.

The CDR3 spells CASSGTSGANVLTF. The CDR3, as DNA: TGTGCCAGCAGTGGTACTTCTGGGGCCAACGTCCTGACTTTC. The chain links TRBV28 to TRBJ2-6; D is unclear. Germline lookup yields CDR1 MDHEN and CDR2 SYDVKM. There are 14 residues in the CDR3. V gave up 5 bases and J gave up 1 base, with 6 bases separating them.

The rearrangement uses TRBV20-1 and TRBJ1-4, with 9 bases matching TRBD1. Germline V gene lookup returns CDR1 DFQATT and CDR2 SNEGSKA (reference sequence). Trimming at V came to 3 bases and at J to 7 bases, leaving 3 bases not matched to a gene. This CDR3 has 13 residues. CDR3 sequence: CSASTGGREKLFF. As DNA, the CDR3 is TGCAGTGCTAGTACAGGGGGCCGTGAAAAACTGTTTTTT.

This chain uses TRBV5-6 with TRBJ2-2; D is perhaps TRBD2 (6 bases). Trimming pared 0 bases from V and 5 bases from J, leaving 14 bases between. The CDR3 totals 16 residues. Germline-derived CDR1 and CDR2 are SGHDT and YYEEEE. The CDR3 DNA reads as TGTGCCAGCAGCTTGGCCTGGGGACGGGGGACCGGGGAGCTGTTTTTT. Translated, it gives CASSLAWGRGTGELFF.

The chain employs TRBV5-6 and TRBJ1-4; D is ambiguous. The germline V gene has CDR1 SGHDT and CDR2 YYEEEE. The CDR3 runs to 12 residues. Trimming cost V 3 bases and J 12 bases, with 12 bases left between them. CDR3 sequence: CASSSNLGELFF. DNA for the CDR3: TGTGCCAGCAGCTCGAACCTCGGAGAACTGTTTTTT. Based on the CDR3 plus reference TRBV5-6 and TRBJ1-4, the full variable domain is DAGVTQSPTHLIKTRGQQVTLRCSPKSGHDTVSWYQQALGQGPQFIFQYYEEEERQRGNFPDRFSGHQFPNYSSELNVNALLLGDSALYLCASSSNLGELFFGSGTQLSVL.

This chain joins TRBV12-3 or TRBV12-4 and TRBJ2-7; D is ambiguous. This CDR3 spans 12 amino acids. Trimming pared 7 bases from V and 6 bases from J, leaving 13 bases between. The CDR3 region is CASTVTPSEQYF. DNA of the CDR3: TGTGCCAGCACCGTTACTCCCTCCGAGCAGTACTTC.

This CDR3 reads CASSPPGRWRQGGKLFF. Written as DNA, the CDR3 is TGCGCCAGCAGCCCCCCCGGAAGGTGGAGACAGGGCGGAAAACTGTTTTTT. The genes are TRBV4-1 and TRBJ1-4, with TRBD1 matching 7 bases. The CDR3 extends over 17 amino acids. V lost 4 bases to trimming and J lost 10 bases; unmatched junction nucleotides: 18. CDR1 MGHRA and CDR2 YSYEKL come from the germline V gene.

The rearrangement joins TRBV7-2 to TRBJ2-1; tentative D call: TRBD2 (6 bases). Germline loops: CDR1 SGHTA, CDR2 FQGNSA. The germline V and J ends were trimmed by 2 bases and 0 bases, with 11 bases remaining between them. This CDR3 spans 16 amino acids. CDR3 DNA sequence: TGTGCCAGCAGCTTAAGTAGACTAGTCTCCTACAATGAGCAGTTCTTC. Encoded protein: CASSLSRLVSYNEQFF.

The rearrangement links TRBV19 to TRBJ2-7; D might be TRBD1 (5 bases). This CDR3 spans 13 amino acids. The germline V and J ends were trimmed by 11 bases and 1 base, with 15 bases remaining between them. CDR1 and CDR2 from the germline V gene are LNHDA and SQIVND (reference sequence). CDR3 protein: CAAGAGGSYEQYF. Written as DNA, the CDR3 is TGTGCCGCTGGGGCAGGCGGATCCTACGAGCAGTACTTC.

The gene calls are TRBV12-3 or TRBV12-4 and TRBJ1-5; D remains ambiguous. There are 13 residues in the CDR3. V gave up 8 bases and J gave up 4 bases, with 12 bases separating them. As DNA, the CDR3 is TGTGCCAGCGTGTACAGCCTAAATCAGCCCCAGCATTTT. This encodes CASVYSLNQPQHF.

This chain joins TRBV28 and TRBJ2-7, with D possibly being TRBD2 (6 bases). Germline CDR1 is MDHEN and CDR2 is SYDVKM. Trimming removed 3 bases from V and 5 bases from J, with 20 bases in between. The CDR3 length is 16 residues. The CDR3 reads CASSLGSGGNFHEQYF. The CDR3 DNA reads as TGTGCCAGCAGTTTGGGGAGTGGCGGGAACTTCCACGAGCAGTACTTC.

The CDR3 coding sequence is TGTGCCAGCAGTGAACAGGGGGCTTCTGGGGCCAACGTCCTGACTTTC. Translating it yields CASSEQGASGANVLTF. The genes are TRBV2 and TRBJ2-6; 8 bases agree with TRBD1. The CDR3 extends over 16 amino acids. V was clipped by 2 bases and J by 1 base; unmatched bases: 1. Looked up from germline, CDR1 is SNHLY and CDR2 is FYNNEI.

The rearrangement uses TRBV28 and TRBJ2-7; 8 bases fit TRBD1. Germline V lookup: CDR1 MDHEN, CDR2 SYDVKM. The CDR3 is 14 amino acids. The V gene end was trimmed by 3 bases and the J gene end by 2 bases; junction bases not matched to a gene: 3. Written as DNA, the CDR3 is TGTGCCAGCAGTTTCACAGGGGGAACCTACGAGCAGTACTTC. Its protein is CASSFTGGTYEQYF.

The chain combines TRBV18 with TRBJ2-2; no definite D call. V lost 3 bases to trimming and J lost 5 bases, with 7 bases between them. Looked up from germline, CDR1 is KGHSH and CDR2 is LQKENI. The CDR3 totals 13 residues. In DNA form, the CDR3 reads TGTGCCAGCTCACCCCCATTGACCGGGGAGCTGTTTTTT. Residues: CASSPPLTGELFF.

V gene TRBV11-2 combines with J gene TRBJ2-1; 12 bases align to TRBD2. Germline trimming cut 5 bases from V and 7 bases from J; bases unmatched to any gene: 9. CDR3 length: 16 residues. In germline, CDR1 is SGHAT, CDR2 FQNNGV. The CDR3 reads CASSRPGTSGRNEQFF. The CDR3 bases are TGTGCCAGCAGCAGACCCGGGACTAGCGGGCGTAATGAGCAGTTCTTC.

The CDR3 here is CASIPNGSGGTQYF. CDR3 nucleotide sequence: TGTGCCAGCATCCCGAACGGTTCCGGGGGAACCCAGTACTTC. The chain couples TRBV2 to TRBJ2-5, with D perhaps TRBD2 (6 bases). The CDR3 consists of 14 residues. The V and J ends lost 7 bases and 8 bases respectively, with 20 bases between them. The V gene's germline CDR1 is SNHLY and CDR2 FYNNEI.

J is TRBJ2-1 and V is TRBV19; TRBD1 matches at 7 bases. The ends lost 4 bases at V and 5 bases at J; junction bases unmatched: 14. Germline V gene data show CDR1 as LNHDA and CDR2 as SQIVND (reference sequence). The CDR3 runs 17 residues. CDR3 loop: CASSKGTVLNWDNEQFF. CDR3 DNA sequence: TGTGCCAGTAGTAAAGGGACAGTTTTGAATTGGGACAATGAGCAGTTCTTC.

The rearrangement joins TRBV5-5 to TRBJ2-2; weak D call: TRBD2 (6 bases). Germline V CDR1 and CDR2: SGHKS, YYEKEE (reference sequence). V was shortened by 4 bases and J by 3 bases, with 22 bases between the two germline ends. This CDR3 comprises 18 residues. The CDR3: CASSRERTSGSYTGELFF. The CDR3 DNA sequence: TGTGCCAGCAGCCGAGAGAGGACAAGCGGGTCGTACACCGGGGAGCTGTTTTTT.